This T cell receptor (beta chain) was profiled in a study of cytomegalovirus exposure and HLA in healthy donors (dated by TCRdb to between 2016 and 2019). Regarding the research as a whole: An earlier analysis of approximately 550 of the donors reported approximately 270 Gb of sequence data and around 110 million unique TCR beta sequences from some 180 million T cells. An early release covering more than 500 HLA-typed donors comprised 250 to 350 gigabases of sequencing data and around 86 million unique TCR sequences. Of the roughly 390 genotyped donors, over 70% fell in the genetic ancestry cluster associated with self-reported Caucasian donors. The study aimed to test whether signatures of past pathogen exposure could be identified by cataloging public T cell receptors. Using immunosequencing, the study profiled T cell repertoires from 640 or so subjects and related those repertoires to cytomegalovirus serostatus. Besides the first cohort of hundreds of subjects, a separate validation cohort made up of roughly 120 different subjects was used. To predict cytomegalovirus infection status, the study combined high-throughput TCR immunosequencing, statistical association of individual TCRs with disease status, and machine learning. To study patterns of TCR occurrence, a later analysis re-analyzed previously published TCR beta repertoires from around 700 donors and added high-resolution HLA genotyping. Rather than using new phenotypic data, the later analysis identified candidate immune exposures from TCR beta sequences and from how often those sequences occurred across donors. In an earlier analysis of 550 to 700 of the donors, high-throughput TCR beta sequencing was used to judge whether each TCR beta V gene segment behaved as functional or pseudogenic. Donor age, sex, ethnicity and CMV serostatus were compiled alongside the repertoire data. In a later genetic analysis, genome-wide SNP genotypes for about three fifths of the roughly 670 donors were used, and that subset was treated as a discovery cohort. All discovery cohort repertoires had been generated on a single sequencing platform. HLA typing included class I and class II loci at four-digit resolution. Typing coverage differed by locus: A, B, C, DRB1 and DQB1 were typed in roughly 620-640 donors, DQA1 in about 510, DPA1 in some 600, and DPB1 in just under 480. Roughly five DR-DQ haplotypes were handled as single units for association and clustering because linkage in the cohort was strong. On average, about 200,000 unique TCR beta nucleotide sequences were sequenced per donor among 398 genotyped donors of the cohort, with roughly 20% of those sequences being non-productive. Summary of the overall study and its limitations: According to a later analysis, most CMV-associated TCR beta chains appeared to be HLA-restricted, and the HLA associations seemed to be driven largely by CMV exposure. In a later analysis, some 18,000 TCR beta sequences were associated with specific HLA alleles at a false discovery rate of 0.05. A group of highly shared sequence variants was considered likely to be a technical artifact of the sequencing pipeline. For the cohort, immune exposure information was limited to CMV serostatus. In an earlier analysis of about 600 of the donors, most TCR beta V segments appeared in productive rearrangements about 87% or about 30% of the time, broadly matching IMGT annotations. It was suggested by the authors that the approach could potentially be generalized to other disease states and immunological phenotypes. Compared with the approximately 700-donor mean, donors in an Asian-associated ancestry cluster had fewer N-insertions in productive TCRs, according to a later genetic analysis. The classifier was reported to diagnose cytomegalovirus status with high specificity and sensitivity in both the original cohort and the validation cohort. According to a later analysis, TCR association rates differed among HLA loci, with DRB1 alleles showing the most associated TCRs and HLA-C alleles showing the fewest. Correlated functional status among segregating V segments might be attributable to linkage disequilibrium, but an unknown experimental factor could not be ruled out. A few of the identified cytomegalovirus-associated TCR beta chains were confirmed in vitro to be specific for cytomegalovirus antigens. A later genetic analysis associated a missense DCLRE1C variant with V-gene and J-gene trimming of TCR beta chains, and an independent cohort replicated the association. Across donors, most TCR sequences were observed very rarely, whereas some public TCRs were present in many individuals. Some IMGT-functional V segments, including TRBV6-2 and TRBV6-3, could not be distinguished by the 87-base-pair reads and were therefore excluded. Assigning TCR associations to individual alleles was difficult when HLA alleles, especially DR and DQ, strongly co-occurred. A further reported finding was that TCR beta sequences accurately predicted the HLA-A and HLA-B alleles for most subjects in the first cohort. The study listed 150 to 200 TCR beta chains as associated with cytomegalovirus. Because HLA typing was missing for some donors at each locus, association tests included only the typed subset. According to a later analysis, parvovirus B19, influenza, CMV and Epstein-Barr virus appeared linked to several top co-occurrence clusters. Only TCR beta chains were sequenced in this cohort, and the absence of alpha or paired-chain data limited detectable features. Roughly uniform sequencing depth across donors was assumed in presence/absence analyses, although this assumption may not hold. The earlier analysis of a few hundred of the donors excluded fewer than 20 rarely observed V segments, including chromosome 9 orphons, because counts were too low. In a later analysis, HLA-associated TCR beta chains were found to be more clonally expanded and to have lower generation probabilities than equally common non-associated chains.

Reading the germline V gene gives CDR1 SGHTA and CDR2 FQGNSA. Measured from the cysteine to the phenylalanine, the CDR3 is 18 residues long. Kept here is only the CDR3 DNA, which spans 54 bases and is read in frame from base 1. Unmatched junction bases come to 10, with V trimmed by 4 bases and J by 4 bases. This clone was counted a single time. There is no known antigen for this receptor. Per-base qualities were not stored, and no clone one base away is much larger. Receptors were amplified or captured by the immunoSEQ multiplex PCR assay. The multiplex PCR relied on a mix of 60 forward primers for TCR Vbeta segments and 13 reverse primers for TCR Jbeta segments. The CDR3 region of rearranged TCR beta genes was amplified from genomic DNA with a multiplex PCR assay. The Illumina HiSeq System was used to sequence the amplified TCR beta libraries as 87-base-pair reads. As for the authors' bioinformatics: In a later analysis, 80 million or so unique TCR beta chains were counted across the roughly 670 repertoires, and around 10 million of these chains were shared by at least two donors. Raw reads were error-corrected and collapsed into unique sequences by a nearest-neighbor algorithm in which closely related sequences were merged to remove PCR and sequencing errors. V, D and J gene segments were assigned by aligning CDR3 sequences to IMGT reference sequences. For a sequence to be retained, a match of at least six nucleotides to both a V gene segment and a J gene segment was required. A rearrangement was called productive if the CDR3 had no stop codons and remained in frame with V and J, and every other rearrangement was called non-productive. Following IMGT convention, CDR3 was defined as the stretch from the second conserved V-encoded cysteine up to the conserved J-encoded phenylalanine. In an earlier analysis of around 640 of the donors, sequences lacking an unambiguous match to a single V gene segment were excluded. An earlier analysis of a few hundred of the donors called V segments functional above 56.7% productive rearrangements and segregating when the between-donor standard deviation exceeded 5%. A statistical classification framework was built to diagnose cytomegalovirus status from the catalog of TCR beta chain sequences. V and J gene assignment, in a later analysis, came from comparing TCR nucleotide sequences with IMGT/GENE-DB human TR gene sequences. The TCRdist pipeline was used in a later analysis to assign CDR3 sequences and most-parsimonious VDJ recombination scenarios. A later analysis defined each TCR beta chain by its CDR3 amino acid sequence plus V-gene family, and excluded reads lacking a unique V-gene family. A later analysis removed 500 to 600 highly shared, low-generation-probability nucleotide sequences to deal with suspected cross-contamination and a sequencing artifact. A later analysis calculated a clonal expansion index for each public chain from normalized within-repertoire ranks of inferred template counts. In a later analysis, generation probabilities were computed with a VDJ recombination model fitted to out-of-frame rearrangements, and the resulting probabilities were checked against IGoR. In a later analysis, TCR-TCR, TCR-HLA and TCR-CMV co-occurrence was scored with hypergeometric tests, and a repertoire-size bias correction was applied to TCR pairs. A later analysis estimated false discovery rates by permuting HLA or CMV assignments 20 times. A later analysis grouped co-occurring TCRs with DBSCAN, adding TCRdist sequence similarity when clustering within HLA-allele-positive subsets. Repertoires with fewer than 30,000 or more than 120,000 public chains were left out of co-occurrence clustering, as were a handful of repertoires with anomalous nucleotide sharing. TCRdb's version of the immuneACCESS table is confined to in-frame rearrangements and falls short of the full clone set. An unresolved V gene accounts for under half of the shortfall where checked; the remainder is of unknown origin. That table supplies the V and J calls and clone size; D and trimming were determined from the DNA. Across this sample there are 250,000 to 350,000 clones, with 80% seen only once. About 0.28% of the sample goes to the ten largest clones.

The cohort consisted of approximately 670 healthy bone marrow donors. At the time of sampling, every cohort member was nominally healthy, though immune exposures that went unrecorded were likely present. The donor was CMV seronegative and was included in the group of about 350 seronegative cohort members. Each donor provided a peripheral blood sample, and peripheral blood mononuclear cells were used for TCR beta sequencing. Genomic DNA extraction from the blood cell samples was performed with the Qiagen DNeasy Blood Extraction Kit. This receptor was obtained from a girl aged 2-10 years in good health and CMV-seronegative. This receptor chain uses TRBV7-2 and TRBJ2-1, with 13 middle bases fitting TRBD2. The sample was PBMCs. The CDR3 corresponds to CASSSPGLAGFPYNEQFF. The sequenced DNA is TGTGCCAGCAGCTCTCCGGGACTAGCGGGATTCCCTTACAATGAGCAGTTCTTC. This CDR3, with the reference TRBV7-2 and TRBJ2-1 proteins standing in past its ends, gives the full variable domain GAGVSQSPSNKVTEKGKDVELRCDPISGHTALYWYRQSLGQGLEFLIYFQGNSAPDKSGLPSDRFSAERTGGSVSTLTIQRTQQEDSAVYLCASSSPGLAGFPYNEQFFGPGTRLTVL.